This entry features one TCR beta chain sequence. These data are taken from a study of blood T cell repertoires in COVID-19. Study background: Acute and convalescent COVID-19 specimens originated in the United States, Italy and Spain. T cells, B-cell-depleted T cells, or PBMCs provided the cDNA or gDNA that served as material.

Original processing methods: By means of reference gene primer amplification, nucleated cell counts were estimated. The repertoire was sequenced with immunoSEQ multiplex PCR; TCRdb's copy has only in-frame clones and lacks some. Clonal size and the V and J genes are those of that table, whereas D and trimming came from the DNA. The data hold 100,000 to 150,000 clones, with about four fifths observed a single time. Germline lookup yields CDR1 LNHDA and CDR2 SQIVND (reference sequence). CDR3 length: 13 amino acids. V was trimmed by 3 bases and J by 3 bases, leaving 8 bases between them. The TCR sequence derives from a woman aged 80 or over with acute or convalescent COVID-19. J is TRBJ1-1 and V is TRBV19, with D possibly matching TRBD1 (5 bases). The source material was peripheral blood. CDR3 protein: CASSIFRDTEAFF. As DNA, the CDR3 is TGTGCCAGTAGTATTTTCAGGGACACTGAAGCTTTCTTT.